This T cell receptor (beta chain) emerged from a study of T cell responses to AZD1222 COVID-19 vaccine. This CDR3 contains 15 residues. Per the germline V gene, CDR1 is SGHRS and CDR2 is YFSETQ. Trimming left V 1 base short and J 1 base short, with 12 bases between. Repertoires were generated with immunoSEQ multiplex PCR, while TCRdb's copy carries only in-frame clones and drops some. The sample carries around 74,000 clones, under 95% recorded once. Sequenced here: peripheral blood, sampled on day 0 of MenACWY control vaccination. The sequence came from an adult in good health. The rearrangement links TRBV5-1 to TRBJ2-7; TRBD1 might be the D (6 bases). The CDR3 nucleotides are TGCGCCAGCAGCTTGTTCGGGACACCTTCCTACGAGCAGTACTTC. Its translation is CASSLFGTPSYEQYF. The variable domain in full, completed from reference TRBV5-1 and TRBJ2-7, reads KAGVTQTPRYLIKTRGQQVTLSCSPISGHRSVSWYQQTPGQGLQFLFEYFSETQRNKGNFPGRFSGRQFSNSRSEMNVSTLELGDSALYLCASSLFGTPSYEQYFGPGTRLTVT.